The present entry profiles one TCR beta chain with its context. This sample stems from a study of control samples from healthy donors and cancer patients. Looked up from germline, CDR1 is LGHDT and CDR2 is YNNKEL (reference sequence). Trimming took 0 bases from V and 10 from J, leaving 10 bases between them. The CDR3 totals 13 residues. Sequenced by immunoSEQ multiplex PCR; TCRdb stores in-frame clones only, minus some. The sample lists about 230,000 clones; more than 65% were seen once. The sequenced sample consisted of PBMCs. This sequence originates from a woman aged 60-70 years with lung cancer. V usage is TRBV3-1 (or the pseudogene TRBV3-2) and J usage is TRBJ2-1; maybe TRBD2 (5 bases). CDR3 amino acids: CASSQDLRGEQFF. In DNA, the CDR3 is TGTGCCAGCAGCCAAGACTTACGAGGGGAGCAGTTCTTC.